A single sample is the source of the 15 T cell receptor beta chains below, sequenced in a study of vaccination and CD4 T cells after COVID-19. Sequencing of cultured CD4+ T cell DNA used the Oncomine TCR Beta short-read assay. TCRdb re-derived calls from the PCR reads in MiXCR, one entry per CDR3 protein. Among some 7,600 distinct CDR3 sequences, about 50% were seen once, and the ten largest hold 24%. Their antigen targets remain unknown. Treatment reported: roughly 10-day PBMC culture with coronavirus spike peptide pools or control peptides (ViraFEST assay). CD4+ T lymphocytes from the unexposed donor were collected before the COVID-19 pandemic (2011-2018). The specimen sequenced was CD4+ T cells from blood, cultured in vitro. The receptors come from a human donor in good health.

Worth noting for this clonotype: Compared with germline, one end of the junction differs, possibly owing to a read error. V gene TRBV6-1 combines with J gene TRBJ2-7; tentatively, D is TRBD2 (6 bases). Per the germline V gene, CDR1 is MNHNS and CDR2 is SASEGT. This CDR3 contains 15 residues. CDR3 sequence reads: CASNLRWGVSYEQCF. The DNA of the CDR3 is TGTGCCAGCAACCTCCGGTGGGGGGTCAGCTACGAGCAGTGCTTC.

This clonotype has a single count. J is TRBJ2-5 and V is TRBV19; no clear D. Germline loops: CDR1 LNHDA, CDR2 SQIVND (reference sequence). V dropped 8 bases and J dropped 7 bases, with 17 bases sitting between them. The CDR3 runs to 13 residues. CDR3 DNA sequence: TGTGCCAGTGGGTCAAAGCCTCTAGGGACCCAGTACTTC. Translated, it gives CASGSKPLGTQYF.

J is TRBJ1-2 and V is TRBV6-2 or TRBV6-3; unclear D gene. CDR1 is MNHEY and CDR2 is SVGEGT in the germline V gene. This CDR3 has 14 amino acids. V was cut by 7 bases and J by 2 bases, with 14 bases left in between. The CDR3 spells CASTPPLANYGYTF. As DNA, the CDR3 is TGTGCCAGCACCCCCCCGCTTGCCAACTATGGCTACACCTTC.

As regards this clonotype: The conserved phenylalanine or tryptophan normally closing the CDR3 is absent here, so this likely arose from a read error. The chain has TRBV4-1 and TRBJ2-5; the D is unclear. This CDR3 is built from 13 residues. Germline V lookup: CDR1 MGHRA, CDR2 YSYEKL. V dropped 4 bases and J dropped 5 bases, with 11 bases sitting between them. Here the CDR3 DNA reads TGCGCCAGCAGCCGGCTGGCTTCGGAGACCCAGTACCTC. Protein product: CASSRLASETQYL.

The rearrangement links TRBV6-1 to TRBJ2-2; D unresolved. The V gene's germline CDR1 is MNHNS and CDR2 SASEGT. V was pared by 8 bases and J by 8 bases, with 12 bases between. The CDR3 has 12 amino acids. The CDR3 DNA is TGTGCCAGCGGCCTGAATCAAGGGGAGCTGTTTTTT. Its translation is CASGLNQGELFF.

This chain links TRBV7-9 with TRBJ2-7, with D perhaps given as TRBD1 or TRBD2 (5 bases each). From germline, CDR1 is SEHNR and CDR2 FQNEAQ (reference sequence). Deletions cut 5 bases from V and 3 bases from J, with 11 bases between. The CDR3 length is 13 residues. CDR3 region: CASSRRDGYEQYF. CDR3 in DNA: TGTGCCAGCAGCAGACGGGACGGCTACGAGCAGTACTTC.

This clonotype was counted only a few times. The rearrangement links TRBV6-1 to TRBJ2-7; D is unresolved. From germline, CDR1 is MNHNS and CDR2 SASEGT. Trimming removed 2 bases at V and 0 bases at J, with 17 bases between. The CDR3 has 17 residues. Here the CDR3 reads CASSEPKNSPFSYEQYF. CDR3 bases: TGTGCCAGCAGTGAACCCAAGAACAGTCCATTCTCCTACGAGCAGTACTTC.

The chain combines TRBV5-1 with TRBJ1-2, with 10 bases fitting TRBD1. The V and J ends lost 0 bases and 8 bases, in that order; junction bases with no gene match: 4. From germline, CDR1 is SGHRS and CDR2 YFSETQ. CDR3 length: 14 amino acids. The CDR3 protein is CASSLDGTGEGYTF. The CDR3 DNA follows: TGCGCCAGCAGCTTGGACGGGACAGGGGAAGGCTACACCTTC.

This CDR3 reads CASRIRGSRDEQYF. The CDR3, as DNA: TGTGCCAGCAGAATTCGCGGGAGTAGGGACGAGCAGTACTTC. This sequence joins TRBV6-1 and TRBJ2-7; 7 nucleotides line up with TRBD2. After removal of 6 bases from V and 5 bases from J, the junction contained 10 bases not matched to a gene. The CDR3 length is 14 residues. Germline V gives CDR1 MNHNS, CDR2 SASEGT.

The rearrangement uses TRBV19 and TRBJ1-2; tentative D call: TRBD1 (5 bases). V was cut by 5 bases and J by 0 bases, with 13 bases left in between. This CDR3 has 15 amino acids. The germline CDR1 and CDR2 sequences are LNHDA and SQIVND (reference sequence). CDR3 region: CASSFRDSANYGYTF. CDR3 nucleotide sequence: TGTGCCAGTAGTTTTCGCGACAGCGCTAACTATGGCTACACCTTC.

This clonotype was observed once. The chain combines TRBV20-1 with TRBJ2-1; maybe TRBD2 (5 bases). Germline V gene lookup returns CDR1 DFQATT and CDR2 SNEGSKA (reference sequence). The CDR3 is made up of 15 amino acids. V lost 0 bases, J lost 2 bases, and 11 bases lay in between. The DNA of the CDR3 is TGCAGTGCTAGAGATCCGGGTAGCGCCTACAATGAGCAGTTCTTC. It yields the protein CSARDPGSAYNEQFF.

For this clonotype: At one of its ends the junction is not consistent with the germline gene, which may arise from a read error. The chain recombines TRBV6-4 with TRBJ1-2; the match to TRBD1 covers 7 bases. CDR1 and CDR2 from the germline V gene are MRHNA and SNTAGT. CDR3 length: 14 amino acids. This CDR3 is CASSSWTGGYGCTF. CDR3 sequence (DNA): TGTGCCAGCAGTTCGTGGACAGGTGGATATGGCTGCACCTTC.

The chain uses TRBV19 and TRBJ1-6; TRBD1 agrees at 7 bases. Per germline, CDR1 LNHDA and CDR2 SQIVND (reference sequence). J gave up 3 bases and V 9 bases, and 8 bases lay outside the gene matches. The CDR3 is 15 residues long. The CDR3 DNA reads TGTGCCAGCAACTCCGGGACAGACTATAATTCACCCCTCCACTTT. Amino acid sequence: CASNSGTDYNSPLHF.

V gene TRBV15 combines with J gene TRBJ2-4; possible D gene TRBD2, 5 bases. Germline V gene sequence: CDR1 LNHNV, CDR2 YYDKDF (reference sequence). The CDR3 has 17 amino acids. Trimming left V 5 bases short and J 2 bases short, with 19 bases between. The chain's CDR3 is CATSLPPYQDSKNIQYF. For the CDR3, the DNA is TGTGCCACCAGCCTACCTCCGTATCAGGACTCCAAAAACATTCAGTACTTC.

This sequence joins TRBV6-2 or TRBV6-3 and TRBJ1-5; D ambiguous. The CDR3 extends over 16 amino acids. The ends were cut back, 2 bases at V and 6 bases at J, with 17 bases in the middle. Germline V gene sequence: CDR1 MNHEY, CDR2 SVGEGT. CDR3 sequence (DNA): TGTGCCAGCAGTTACAGATTGAAGGGAACGGTTCAGCCCCAGCATTTT. Its protein product is CASSYRLKGTVQPQHF.